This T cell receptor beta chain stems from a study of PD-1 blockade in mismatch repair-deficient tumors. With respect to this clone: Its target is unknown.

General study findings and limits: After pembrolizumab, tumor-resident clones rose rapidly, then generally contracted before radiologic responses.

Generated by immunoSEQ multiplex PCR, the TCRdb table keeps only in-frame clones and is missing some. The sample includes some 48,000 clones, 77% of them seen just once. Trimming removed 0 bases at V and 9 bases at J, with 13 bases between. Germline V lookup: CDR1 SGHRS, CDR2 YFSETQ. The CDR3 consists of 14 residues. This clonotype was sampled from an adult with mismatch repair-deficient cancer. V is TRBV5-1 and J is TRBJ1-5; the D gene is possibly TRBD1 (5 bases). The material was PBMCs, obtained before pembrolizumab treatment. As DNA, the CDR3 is TGCGCCAGCAGCTTGGCGGGGGGGTTTTCGCCCCAGCATTTT. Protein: CASSLAGGFSPQHF.